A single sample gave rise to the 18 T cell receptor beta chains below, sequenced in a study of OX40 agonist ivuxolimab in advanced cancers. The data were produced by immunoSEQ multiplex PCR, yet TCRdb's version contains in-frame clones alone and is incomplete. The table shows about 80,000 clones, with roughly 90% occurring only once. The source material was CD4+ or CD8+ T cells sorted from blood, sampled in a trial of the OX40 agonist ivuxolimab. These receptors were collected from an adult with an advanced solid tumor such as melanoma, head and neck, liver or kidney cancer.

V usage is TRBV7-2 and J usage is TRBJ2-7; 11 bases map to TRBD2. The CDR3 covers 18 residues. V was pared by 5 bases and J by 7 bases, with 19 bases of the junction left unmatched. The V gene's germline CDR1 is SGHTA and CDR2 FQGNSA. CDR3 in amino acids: CASSPGTSGSAPNGEQYF. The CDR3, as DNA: TGTGCCAGCAGCCCTGGGACTAGCGGATCCGCCCCAAACGGGGAGCAGTACTTC.

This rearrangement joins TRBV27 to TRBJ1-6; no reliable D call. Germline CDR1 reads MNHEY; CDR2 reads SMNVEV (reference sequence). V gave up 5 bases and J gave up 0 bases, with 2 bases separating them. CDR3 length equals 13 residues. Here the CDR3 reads CASSPSYNSPLHF. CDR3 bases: TGTGCCAGCAGTCCCTCCTATAATTCACCCCTCCACTTT.

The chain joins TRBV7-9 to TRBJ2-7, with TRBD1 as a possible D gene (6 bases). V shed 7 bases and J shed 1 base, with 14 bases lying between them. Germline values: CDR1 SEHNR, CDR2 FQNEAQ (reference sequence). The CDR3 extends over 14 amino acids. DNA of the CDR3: TGTGCCAGCACCTCCGGGGACAAGTCCTACGAGCAGTACTTC. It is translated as CASTSGDKSYEQYF.

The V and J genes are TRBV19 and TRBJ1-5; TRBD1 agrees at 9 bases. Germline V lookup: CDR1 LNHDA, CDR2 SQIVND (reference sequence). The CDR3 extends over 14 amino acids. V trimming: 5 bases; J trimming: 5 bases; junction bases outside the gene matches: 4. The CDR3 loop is CASSPGQGHQPQHF. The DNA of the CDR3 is TGTGCCAGTAGTCCGGGACAGGGCCATCAGCCCCAGCATTTT. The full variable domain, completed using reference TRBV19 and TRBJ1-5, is DGGITQSPKYLFRKEGQNVTLSCEQNLNHDAMYWYRQDPGQGLRLIYYSQIVNDFQKGDIAEGYSVSREKKESFPLTVTSAQKNPTAFYLCASSPGQGHQPQHFGDGTRLSIL.

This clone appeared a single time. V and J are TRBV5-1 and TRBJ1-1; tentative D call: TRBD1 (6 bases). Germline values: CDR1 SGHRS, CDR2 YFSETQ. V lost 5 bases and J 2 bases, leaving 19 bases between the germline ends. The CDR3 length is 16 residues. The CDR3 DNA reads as TGCGCCAGCAGTCGCGGTGGGGGGCCCTTAAACACTGAAGCTTTCTTT. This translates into CASSRGGGPLNTEAFF.

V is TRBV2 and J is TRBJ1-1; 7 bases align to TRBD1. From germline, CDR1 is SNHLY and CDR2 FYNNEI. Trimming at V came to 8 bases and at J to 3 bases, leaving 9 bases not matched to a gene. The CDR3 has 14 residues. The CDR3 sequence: CASLVVDRDTEAFF. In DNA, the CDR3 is TGTGCCAGCTTAGTGGTTGACAGGGACACTGAAGCTTTCTTT.

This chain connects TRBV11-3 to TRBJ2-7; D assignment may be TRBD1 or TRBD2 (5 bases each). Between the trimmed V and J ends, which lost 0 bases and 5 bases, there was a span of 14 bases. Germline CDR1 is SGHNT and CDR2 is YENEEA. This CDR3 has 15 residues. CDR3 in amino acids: CASSLEGQGSDEQYF. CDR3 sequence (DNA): TGTGCCAGCAGCTTAGAAGGGCAGGGTAGCGACGAGCAGTACTTC.

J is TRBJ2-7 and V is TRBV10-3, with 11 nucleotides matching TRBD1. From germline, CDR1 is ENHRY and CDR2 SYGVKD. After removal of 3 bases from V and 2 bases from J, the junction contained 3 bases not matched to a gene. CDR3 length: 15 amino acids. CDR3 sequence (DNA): TGTGCCATCAGTGAAGGGGACAGGGGGGCCTACGAGCAGTACTTC. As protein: CAISEGDRGAYEQYF.

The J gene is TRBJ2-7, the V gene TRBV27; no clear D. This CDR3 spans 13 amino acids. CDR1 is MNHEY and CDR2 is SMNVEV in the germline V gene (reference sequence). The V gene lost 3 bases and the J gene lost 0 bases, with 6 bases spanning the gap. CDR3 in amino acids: CASSFRSSYEQYF. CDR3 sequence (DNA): TGTGCCAGCAGTTTCCGGAGCTCCTACGAGCAGTACTTC.

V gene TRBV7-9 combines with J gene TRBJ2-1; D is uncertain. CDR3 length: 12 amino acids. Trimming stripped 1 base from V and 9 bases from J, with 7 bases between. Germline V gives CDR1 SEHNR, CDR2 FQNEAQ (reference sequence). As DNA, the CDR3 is TGTGCCAGCAGCTTAGTATTAGTTGAGCAGTTCTTC. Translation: CASSLVLVEQFF.

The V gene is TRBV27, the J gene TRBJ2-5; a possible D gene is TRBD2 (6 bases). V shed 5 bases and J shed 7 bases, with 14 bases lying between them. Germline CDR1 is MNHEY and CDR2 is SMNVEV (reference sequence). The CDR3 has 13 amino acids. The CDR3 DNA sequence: TGTGCCAGCAGTGACCGACTAGTCCGGACCCAGTACTTC. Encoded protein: CASSDRLVRTQYF.

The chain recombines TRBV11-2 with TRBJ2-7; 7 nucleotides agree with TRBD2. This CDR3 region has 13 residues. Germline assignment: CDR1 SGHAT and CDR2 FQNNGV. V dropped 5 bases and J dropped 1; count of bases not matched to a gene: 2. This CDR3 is CASSIGGSYEQYF. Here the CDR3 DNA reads TGTGCCAGCAGCATCGGGGGGTCCTACGAGCAGTACTTC.

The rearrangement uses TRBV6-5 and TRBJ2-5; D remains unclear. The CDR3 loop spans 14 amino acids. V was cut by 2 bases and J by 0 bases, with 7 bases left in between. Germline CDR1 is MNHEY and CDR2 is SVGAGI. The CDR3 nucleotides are TGTGCCAGCAGTTACGTCAGAAACCAAGAGACCCAGTACTTC. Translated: CASSYVRNQETQYF.

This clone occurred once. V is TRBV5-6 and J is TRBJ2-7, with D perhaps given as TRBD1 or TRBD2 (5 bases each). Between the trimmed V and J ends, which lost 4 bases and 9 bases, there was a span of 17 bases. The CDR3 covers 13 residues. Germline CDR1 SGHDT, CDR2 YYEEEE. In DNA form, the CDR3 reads TGTGCCAGCAGCCCGGGGAGAGGGGCTCGGCAGTACTTC. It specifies CASSPGRGARQYF.

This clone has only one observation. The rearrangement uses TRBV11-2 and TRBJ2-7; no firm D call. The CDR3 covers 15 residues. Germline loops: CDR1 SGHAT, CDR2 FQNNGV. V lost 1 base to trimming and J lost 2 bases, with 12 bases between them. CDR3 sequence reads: CASSLALQTAYEQYF. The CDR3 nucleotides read TGTGCCAGCAGCTTAGCGTTACAGACCGCCTACGAGCAGTACTTC.

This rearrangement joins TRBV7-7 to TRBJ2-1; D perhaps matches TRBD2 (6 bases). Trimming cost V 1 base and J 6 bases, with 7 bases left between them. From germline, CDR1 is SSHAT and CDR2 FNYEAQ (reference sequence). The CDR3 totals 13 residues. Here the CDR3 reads CASSLVGGNEQFF. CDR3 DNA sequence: TGTGCCAGCAGCTTAGTGGGGGGCAATGAGCAGTTCTTC.

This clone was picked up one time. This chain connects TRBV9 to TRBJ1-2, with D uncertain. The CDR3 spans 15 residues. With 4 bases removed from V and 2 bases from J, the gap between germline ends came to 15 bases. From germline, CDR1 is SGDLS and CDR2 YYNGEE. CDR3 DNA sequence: TGTGCCAGCAGCCCGCCTTTCGGGGAAAACTATGGCTACACCTTC. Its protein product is CASSPPFGENYGYTF.

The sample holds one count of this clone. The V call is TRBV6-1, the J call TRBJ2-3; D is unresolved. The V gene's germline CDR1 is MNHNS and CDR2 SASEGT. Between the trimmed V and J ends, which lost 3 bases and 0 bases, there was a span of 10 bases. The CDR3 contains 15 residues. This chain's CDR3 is CASSDFAPSTDTQYF. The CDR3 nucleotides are TGTGCCAGCAGTGACTTCGCACCCAGCACAGATACGCAGTATTTT.